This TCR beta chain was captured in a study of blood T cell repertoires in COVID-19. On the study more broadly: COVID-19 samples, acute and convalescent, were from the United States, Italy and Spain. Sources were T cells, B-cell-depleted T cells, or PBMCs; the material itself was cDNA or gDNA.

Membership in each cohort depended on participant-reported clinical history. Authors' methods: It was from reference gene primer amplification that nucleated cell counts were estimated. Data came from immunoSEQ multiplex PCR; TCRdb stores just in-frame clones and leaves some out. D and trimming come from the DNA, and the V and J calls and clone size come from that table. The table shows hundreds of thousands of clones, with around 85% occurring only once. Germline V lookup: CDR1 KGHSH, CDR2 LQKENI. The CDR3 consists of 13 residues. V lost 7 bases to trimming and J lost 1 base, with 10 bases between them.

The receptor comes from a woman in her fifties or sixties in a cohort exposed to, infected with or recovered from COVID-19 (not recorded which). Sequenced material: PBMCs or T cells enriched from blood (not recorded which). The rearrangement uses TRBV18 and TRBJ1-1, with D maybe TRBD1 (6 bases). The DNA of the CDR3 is TGTGCCAGCTTTCAGGGGAGGAACACTGAAGCTTTCTTT. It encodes CASFQGRNTEAFF.